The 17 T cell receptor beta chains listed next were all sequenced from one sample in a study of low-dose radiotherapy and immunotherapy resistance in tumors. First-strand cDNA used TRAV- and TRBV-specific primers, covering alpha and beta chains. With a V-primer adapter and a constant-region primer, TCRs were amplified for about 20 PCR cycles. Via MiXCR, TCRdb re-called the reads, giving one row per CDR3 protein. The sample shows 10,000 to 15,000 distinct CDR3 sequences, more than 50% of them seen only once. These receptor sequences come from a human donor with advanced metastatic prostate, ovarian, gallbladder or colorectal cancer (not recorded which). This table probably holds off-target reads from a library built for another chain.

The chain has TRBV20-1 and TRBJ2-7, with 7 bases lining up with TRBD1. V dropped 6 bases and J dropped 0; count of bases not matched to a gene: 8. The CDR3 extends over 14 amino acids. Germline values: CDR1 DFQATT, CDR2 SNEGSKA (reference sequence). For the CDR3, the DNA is TGCAGTGCCCCAGGACAGGCTAGCTCCTACGAGCAGTACTTC. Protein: CSAPGQASSYEQYF.

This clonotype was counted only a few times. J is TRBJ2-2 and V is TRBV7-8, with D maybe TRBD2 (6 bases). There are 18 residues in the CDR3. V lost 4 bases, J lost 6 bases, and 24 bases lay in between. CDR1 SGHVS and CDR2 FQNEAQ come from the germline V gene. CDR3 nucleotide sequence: TGTGCCAGCAGCTCAGCCGAACCTCCGGGACTCGTGCCCGGGGAGCTGTTTTTT. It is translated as CASSSAEPPGLVPGELFF.

Here the CDR3 reads CASRARTGLVSGANVLTF. For the CDR3, the DNA is TGTGCCAGCAGGGCAAGGACAGGCTTAGTCTCTGGGGCCAACGTCCTGACTTTC. The chain employs TRBV6-2 or TRBV6-3 and TRBJ2-6, with 7 bases aligning to TRBD1. Germline V gene lookup returns CDR1 MNHEY and CDR2 SVGEGT. Losses at the gene ends were 6 bases for V and 0 bases for J; bases not matched to a gene: 11. CDR3 length: 18 residues.

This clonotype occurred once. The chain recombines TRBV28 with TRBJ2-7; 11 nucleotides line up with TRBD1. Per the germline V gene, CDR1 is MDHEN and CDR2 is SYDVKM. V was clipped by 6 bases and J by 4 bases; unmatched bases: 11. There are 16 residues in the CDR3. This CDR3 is CASSSSGGQGAYEQYF. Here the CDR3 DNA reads TGTGCCAGCAGCTCTTCCGGAGGACAGGGGGCTTACGAGCAGTACTTC.

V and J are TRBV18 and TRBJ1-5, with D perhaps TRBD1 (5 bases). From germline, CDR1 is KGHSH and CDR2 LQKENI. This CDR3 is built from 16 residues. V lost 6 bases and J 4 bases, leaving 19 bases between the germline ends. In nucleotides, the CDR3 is TGTGCCAGCTCCCAAGACACGGGGCGAATTAATCAGCCCCAGCATTTT. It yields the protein CASSQDTGRINQPQHF.

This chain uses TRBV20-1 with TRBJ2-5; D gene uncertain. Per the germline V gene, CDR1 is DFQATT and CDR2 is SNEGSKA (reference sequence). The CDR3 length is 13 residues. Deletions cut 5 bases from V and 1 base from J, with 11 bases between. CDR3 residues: CSAATPSQETQYF. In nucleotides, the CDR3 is TGCAGTGCTGCGACGCCTAGCCAAGAGACCCAGTACTTC.

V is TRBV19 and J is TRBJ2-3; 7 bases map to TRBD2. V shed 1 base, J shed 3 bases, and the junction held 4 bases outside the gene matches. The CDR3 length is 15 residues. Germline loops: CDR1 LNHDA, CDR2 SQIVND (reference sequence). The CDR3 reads CASSIGSGATDTQYF. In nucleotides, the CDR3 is TGTGCCAGTAGTATAGGGAGCGGGGCGACAGATACGCAGTATTTT.

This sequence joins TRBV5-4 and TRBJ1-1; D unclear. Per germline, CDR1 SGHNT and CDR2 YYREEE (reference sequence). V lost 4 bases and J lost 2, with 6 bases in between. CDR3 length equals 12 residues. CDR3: CASSARNTEAFF. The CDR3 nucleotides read TGTGCCAGCAGCGCCCGAAACACTGAAGCTTTCTTT.

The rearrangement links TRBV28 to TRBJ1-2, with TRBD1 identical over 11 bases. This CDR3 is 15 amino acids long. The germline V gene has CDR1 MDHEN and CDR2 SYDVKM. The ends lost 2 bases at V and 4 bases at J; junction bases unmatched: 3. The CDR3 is CASSLPGQGGYGYTF. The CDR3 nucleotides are TGTGCCAGCAGTTTACCGGGACAGGGGGGCTATGGCTACACCTTC.

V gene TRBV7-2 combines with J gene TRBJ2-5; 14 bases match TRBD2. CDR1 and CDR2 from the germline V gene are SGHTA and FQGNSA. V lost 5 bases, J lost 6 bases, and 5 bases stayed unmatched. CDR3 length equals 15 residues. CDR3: CASSTTSGGAKTQYF. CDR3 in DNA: TGTGCCAGCAGCACGACTAGCGGGGGGGCTAAGACCCAGTACTTC.

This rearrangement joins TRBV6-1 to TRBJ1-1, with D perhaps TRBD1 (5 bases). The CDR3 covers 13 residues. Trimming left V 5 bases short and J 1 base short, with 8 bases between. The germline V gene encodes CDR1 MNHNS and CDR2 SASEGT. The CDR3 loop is CASSLTANTEAFF. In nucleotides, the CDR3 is TGTGCCAGCAGTTTGACAGCGAACACTGAAGCTTTCTTT.

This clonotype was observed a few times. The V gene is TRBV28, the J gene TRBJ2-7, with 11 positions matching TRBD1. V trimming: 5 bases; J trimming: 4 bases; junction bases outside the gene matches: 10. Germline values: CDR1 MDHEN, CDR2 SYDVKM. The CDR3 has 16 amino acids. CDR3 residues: CASSLLLGQGAYEQYF. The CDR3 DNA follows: TGTGCCAGCAGTCTGTTACTAGGACAGGGGGCGTACGAGCAGTACTTC.

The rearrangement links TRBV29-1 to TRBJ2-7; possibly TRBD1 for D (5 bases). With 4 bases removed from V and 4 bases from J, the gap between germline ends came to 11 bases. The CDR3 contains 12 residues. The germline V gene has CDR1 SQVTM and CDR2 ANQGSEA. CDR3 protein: CSVGQGGYEQYF. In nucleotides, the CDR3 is TGCAGCGTTGGCCAGGGTGGATACGAGCAGTACTTC.

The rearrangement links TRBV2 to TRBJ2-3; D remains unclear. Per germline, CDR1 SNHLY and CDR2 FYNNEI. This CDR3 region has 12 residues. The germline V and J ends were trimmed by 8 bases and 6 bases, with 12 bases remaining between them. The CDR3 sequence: CASGVPLDTQYF. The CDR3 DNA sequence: TGTGCCAGCGGAGTCCCGCTGGATACGCAGTATTTT.

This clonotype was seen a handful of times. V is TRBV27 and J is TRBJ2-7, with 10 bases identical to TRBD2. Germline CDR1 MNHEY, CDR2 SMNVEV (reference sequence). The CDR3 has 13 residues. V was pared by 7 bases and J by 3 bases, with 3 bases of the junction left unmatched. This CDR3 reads CASTSGGDYEQYF. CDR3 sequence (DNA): TGTGCCAGCACAAGCGGGGGGGACTACGAGCAGTACTTC.

The CDR3 sequence is CASSPRGTGREKLFF. CDR3 nucleotide sequence: TGTGCCAGCAGCCCCAGGGGGACAGGGAGGGAAAAACTGTTTTTT. The chain links TRBV2 to TRBJ1-4; 9 nucleotides align to TRBD1. J lost 8 bases, V lost 6 bases, and 10 bases had no gene match. The germline V gene encodes CDR1 SNHLY and CDR2 FYNNEI. The CDR3 extends over 15 amino acids.

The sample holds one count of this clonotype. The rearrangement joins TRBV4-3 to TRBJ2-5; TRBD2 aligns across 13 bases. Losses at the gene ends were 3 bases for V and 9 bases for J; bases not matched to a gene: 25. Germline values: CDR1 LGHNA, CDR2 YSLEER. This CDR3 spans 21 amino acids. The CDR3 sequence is CASSHPNRGKGGLAGTLAQYF. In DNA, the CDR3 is TGCGCCAGCAGCCATCCCAACAGGGGGAAAGGGGGACTAGCGGGGACCTTGGCCCAGTACTTC.